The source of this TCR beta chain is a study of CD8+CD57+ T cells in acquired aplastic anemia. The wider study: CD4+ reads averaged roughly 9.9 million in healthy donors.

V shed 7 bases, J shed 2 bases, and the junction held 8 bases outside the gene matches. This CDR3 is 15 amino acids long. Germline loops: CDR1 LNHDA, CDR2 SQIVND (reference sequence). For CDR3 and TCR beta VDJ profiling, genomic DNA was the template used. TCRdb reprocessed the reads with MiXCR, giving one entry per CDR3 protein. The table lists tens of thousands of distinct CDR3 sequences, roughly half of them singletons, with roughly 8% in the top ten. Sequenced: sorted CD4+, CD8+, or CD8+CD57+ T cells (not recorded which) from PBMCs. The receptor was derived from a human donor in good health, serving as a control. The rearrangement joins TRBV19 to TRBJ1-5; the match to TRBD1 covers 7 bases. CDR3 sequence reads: CASTLTGSGNQPQHF. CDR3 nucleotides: TGTGCCAGTACTTTGACAGGGAGCGGCAATCAGCCCCAGCATTTT.